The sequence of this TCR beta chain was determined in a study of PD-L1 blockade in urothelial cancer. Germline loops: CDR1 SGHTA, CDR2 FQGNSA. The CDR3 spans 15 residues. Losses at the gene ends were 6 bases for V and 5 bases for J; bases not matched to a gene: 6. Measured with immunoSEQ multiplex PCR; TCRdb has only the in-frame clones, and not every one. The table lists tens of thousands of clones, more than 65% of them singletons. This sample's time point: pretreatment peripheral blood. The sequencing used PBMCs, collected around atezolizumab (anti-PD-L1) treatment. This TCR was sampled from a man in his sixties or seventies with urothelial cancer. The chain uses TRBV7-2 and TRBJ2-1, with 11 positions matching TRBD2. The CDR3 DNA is TGTGCCAGCAGGCCAACTAGCGGGAGTGACAATGAGCAGTTCTTC. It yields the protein CASRPTSGSDNEQFF.